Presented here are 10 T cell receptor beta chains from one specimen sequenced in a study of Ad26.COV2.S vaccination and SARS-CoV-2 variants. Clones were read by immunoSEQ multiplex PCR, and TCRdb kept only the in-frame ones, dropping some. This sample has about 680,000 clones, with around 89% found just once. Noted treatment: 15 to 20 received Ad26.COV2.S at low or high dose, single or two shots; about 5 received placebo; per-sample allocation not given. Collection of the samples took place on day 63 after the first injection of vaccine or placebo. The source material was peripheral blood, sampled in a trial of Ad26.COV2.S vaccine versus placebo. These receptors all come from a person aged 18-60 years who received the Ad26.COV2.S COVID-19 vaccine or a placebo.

The CDR3 is CASSYLRNEQFF. The CDR3 DNA sequence: TGTGCCAGCAGTTACCTGAGGAATGAGCAGTTCTTC. This chain joins TRBV6-2 or TRBV6-3 and TRBJ2-1, with D unclear. Germline V gives CDR1 MNHEY, CDR2 SVGEGT. The CDR3 runs 12 residues. V lost 2 bases to trimming and J lost 7 bases, with 6 bases between them.

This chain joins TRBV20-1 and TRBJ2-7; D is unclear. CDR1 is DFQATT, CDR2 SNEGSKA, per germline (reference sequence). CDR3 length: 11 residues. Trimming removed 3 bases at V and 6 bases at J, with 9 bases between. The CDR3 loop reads CSARLGSEQYF. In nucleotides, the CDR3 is TGCAGTGCTAGGTTAGGGTCCGAGCAGTACTTC.

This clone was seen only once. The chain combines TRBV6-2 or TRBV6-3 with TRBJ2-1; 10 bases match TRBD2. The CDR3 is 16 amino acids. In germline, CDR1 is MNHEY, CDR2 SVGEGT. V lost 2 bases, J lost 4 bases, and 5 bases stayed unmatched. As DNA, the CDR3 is TGTGCCAGCAGTTACAGGGGACTAGCGCCATACAATGAGCAGTTCTTC. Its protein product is CASSYRGLAPYNEQFF.

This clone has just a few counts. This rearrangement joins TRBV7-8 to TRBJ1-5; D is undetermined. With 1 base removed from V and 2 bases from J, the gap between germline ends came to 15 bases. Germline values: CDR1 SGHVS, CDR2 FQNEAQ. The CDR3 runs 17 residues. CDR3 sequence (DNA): TGTGCCAGCAGCTTAGGGTCGGGCGGGGTTGGCAATCAGCCCCAGCATTTT. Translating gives CASSLGSGGVGNQPQHF. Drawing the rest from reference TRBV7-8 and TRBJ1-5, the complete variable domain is GAGVSQSPRYKVAKRGQDVALRCDPISGHVSLFWYQQALGQGPEFLTYFQNEAQLDKSGLPSDRFFAERPEGSVSTLKIQRTQQEDSAVYLCASSLGSGGVGNQPQHFGDGTRLSIL.

The chain's CDR3 is CASSLRQGERYGYTF. CDR3 DNA sequence: TGTGCCAGCAGTCTACGACAGGGGGAAAGGTATGGCTACACCTTC. The V call is TRBV2, the J call TRBJ1-2, with 9 bases that match TRBD1. This CDR3 has 15 amino acids. V shed 5 bases and J 5 bases; nucleotides not matched to a gene: 9. Germline CDR1 and CDR2: SNHLY and FYNNEI.

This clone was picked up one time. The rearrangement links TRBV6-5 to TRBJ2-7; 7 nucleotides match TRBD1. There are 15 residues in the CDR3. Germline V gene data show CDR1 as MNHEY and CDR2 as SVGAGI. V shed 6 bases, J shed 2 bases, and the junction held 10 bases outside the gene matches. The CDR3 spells CASRVLGTVPYEQYF. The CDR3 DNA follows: TGTGCCAGCAGAGTCCTCGGGACAGTACCCTACGAGCAGTACTTC.

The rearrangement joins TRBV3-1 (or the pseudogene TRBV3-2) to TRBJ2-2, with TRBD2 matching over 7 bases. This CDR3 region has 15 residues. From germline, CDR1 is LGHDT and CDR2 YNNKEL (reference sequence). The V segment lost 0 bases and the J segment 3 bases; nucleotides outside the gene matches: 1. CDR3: CASSQEAGYTGELFF. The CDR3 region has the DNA TGTGCCAGCAGCCAAGAAGCGGGGTACACCGGGGAGCTGTTTTTT.

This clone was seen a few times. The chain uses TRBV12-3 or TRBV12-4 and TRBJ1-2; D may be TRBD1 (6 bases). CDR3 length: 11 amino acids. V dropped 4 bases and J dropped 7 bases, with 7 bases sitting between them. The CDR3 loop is CASSSGAGYTF. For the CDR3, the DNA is TGTGCCAGCAGTTCAGGGGCTGGCTACACCTTC.

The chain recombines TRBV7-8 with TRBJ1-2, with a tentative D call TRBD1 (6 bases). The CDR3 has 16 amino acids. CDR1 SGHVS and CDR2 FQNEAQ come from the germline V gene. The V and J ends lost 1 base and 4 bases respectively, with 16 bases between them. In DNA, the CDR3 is TGTGCCAGCAGCTTAGGGAGACAGGACATACTCTATGGCTACACCTTC. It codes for CASSLGRQDILYGYTF.

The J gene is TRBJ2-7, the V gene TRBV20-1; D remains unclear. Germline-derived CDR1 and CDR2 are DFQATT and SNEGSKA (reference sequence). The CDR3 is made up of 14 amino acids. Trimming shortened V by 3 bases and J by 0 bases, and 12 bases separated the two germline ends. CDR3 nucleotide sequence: TGCAGTGCTAGTTCCAGGCTAAGCTCCTACGAGCAGTACTTC. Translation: CSASSRLSSYEQYF.